These T cell receptor beta chains were read from a single sample in a study of T cell changes during pregnancy in multiple sclerosis. Method: immunoSEQ multiplex PCR; TCRdb's copy keeps in-frame clones and lacks some. Seen here are about 83,000 clones, roughly 96% observed once, and the top ten hold 0.85% to 1.3%. The starting material was peripheral blood, obtained in the second trimester of pregnancy. The receptors come from a female donor with multiple sclerosis, enrolled in a pregnancy study. The conserved cysteine and the conserved F or W are not part of the CDR3 here. The order of the fields is J gene, clone size, V gene, CDR3 protein. Not every row has a clone size; where given, it reads once, few, many or a size class.

>TRBJ1-2|.|TRBV27
ASRSGDNYGYT
>TRBJ2-1|once|TRBV7-2
ASSLQERYPYNEQF
>TRBJ2-3|.|TRBV12-5
ASGLRSPAASGERGGFTDTQY
>TRBJ1-5|.|TRBV19
ASSISGQGQPQH
>TRBJ2-3|.|TRBV18
ASSPSTSTDTQY
>TRBJ2-7|.|TRBV7-2
ASSLGQQIYEQY
>TRBJ2-7|.|TRBV27
ASSLSRRGGREQY
>TRBJ2-3|.|TRBV5-5
ASSQRGEAGTDTQY
>TRBJ2-7|.|TRBV4-1
ASSQDRGHYEQY
>TRBJ1-5|.|TRBV30
AWSATLTGYSNQPQH
>TRBJ2-1|.|TRBV19
ASSAGTSGNLEQF
>TRBJ2-3|.|TRBV4-1
ASSQVLAGIFTDTQY
>TRBJ2-1|few|TRBV6-6
ASSMSSGNEQF
>TRBJ2-1|.|TRBV11-2
ASSLRVGDPYNEQF
>TRBJ2-7|.|TRBV10-2
ASKVGTSTYEQY
>TRBJ2-7|.|TRBV30
AWSFPTWGGHEQY
>TRBJ2-7|.|TRBV6-5
ATASGTRVVNEQY
>TRBJ1-5|.|TRBV27
ASSKQGGLGQPQH
>TRBJ1-3|.|TRBV9
ASLSGNTIY
>TRBJ2-1|.|TRBV6-1
ASSEGIADYNEQF
>TRBJ2-3|.|TRBV18
ASTDLPGGTDTQY
>TRBJ2-5|.|TRBV2
ASSGTSGGGQETQY
>TRBJ2-3|.|TRBV5-1
ASSPGLLLTYTDTQY
>TRBJ2-7|.|TRBV28
ASSLPSSYEQY
>TRBJ2-5|.|TRBV7-3
ASSSWGTETQY
>TRBJ2-5|few|TRBV4-2
ASSQDSTSGLNGETQY
>TRBJ2-1|once|TRBV10-3
AIKGADREQF
>TRBJ2-5|.|TRBV6-1
ASSESPGQVGETQY
>TRBJ2-7|.|TRBV7-2
ASSLAGQSSEQY
>TRBJ2-1|.|TRBV4-1
ASSQGVTPSHNEQF
>TRBJ2-1|.|TRBV19
ASSISLGLHNEQF
>TRBJ2-7|.|TRBV1
TSSQDNPGAAGVYYEQY
>TRBJ1-1|.|TRBV6-6
ASSYAGLNTEAF
>TRBJ2-1|.|TRBV10-3
AISDRAGAGGPEQF
>TRBJ1-2|.|TRBV6-1
ASSEQGRVSYGYT
>TRBJ1-4|.|TRBV6-1
ASSATTGSNEKLF
>TRBJ2-1|.|TRBV30
AWSPGQGGEQF
>TRBJ2-3|.|TRBV7-9
ASSLDPSGRADTQY
>TRBJ1-5|.|TRBV2
ASSGPGLDQPQH
>TRBJ2-3|.|TRBV9
ASSVSGGEVTQY
>TRBJ1-2|.|TRBV29-1
SVRTAEYGYT
>TRBJ2-2|.|TRBV28
ASISRGSSRTTGELF
>TRBJ2-5|.|TRBV7-2
ASSLAPGQGAGWETQY
>TRBJ2-5|once|TRBV5-4
ASSSWGGETQY
>TRBJ2-1|.|TRBV7-2
ASSADNYNEQF
>TRBJ2-4|.|TRBV11-2
ASSPGPSKNIQY
>TRBJ2-7|.|TRBV28
ASSWGEKALPTYEQY
>TRBJ1-2|.|TRBV25-1
ASSESGTEHHYGYT
>TRBJ1-5|.|TRBV27
ASSLAGLSNQPQH
>TRBJ1-2|few|TRBV30
AWNRVRGFFGYT
>TRBJ2-1|.|TRBV7-8
ASSLVWTEYDNEQF
>TRBJ2-5|.|TRBV5-1
ASNQASGLAQETQY
>TRBJ1-1|.|TRBV6-1
ASGRAMNTEAF
>TRBJ2-7|.|TRBV25-1
ASSESGFYEQY
>TRBJ1-2|.|TRBV4-1
ASSQVRQGERNYGYT
>TRBJ2-5|.|TRBV19
ATQEGRDQETQY
>TRBJ2-2|once|TRBV5-1
ASSLAGDRGLWGTGELF
>TRBJ2-5|.|TRBV6-5
ASSYGRVETQY
>TRBJ1-1|.|TRBV7-2
ASSLHRWAEAF